These 28 T cell receptor beta chains share one sample of origin, sequenced in a study of cytomegalovirus exposure and HLA in healthy donors. PCR used 60 Vbeta primers and 13 Jbeta primers. The repertoire was sequenced with immunoSEQ multiplex PCR; TCRdb's copy has only in-frame clones and lacks some. There are about 200,000 clones in the sample; 80% to 90% occur only once, and approximately 0.31% lies in the top ten. Sequenced sample: PBMCs. Source of these receptors: a woman in her 30s in good health and CMV-seronegative.

The V and J genes are TRBV7-9 and TRBJ2-7, with 11 nucleotides matching TRBD1. Germline values: CDR1 SEHNR, CDR2 FQNEAQ (reference sequence). Trimming cost V 1 base and J 4 bases; bases outside gene matches: 3. CDR3 length equals 15 residues. In DNA, the CDR3 is TGTGCCAGCAGCTTAGACTGGGACAGGGGGTACGAGCAGTACTTC. Amino acid sequence: CASSLDWDRGYEQYF. The full variable domain, rest sourced from reference TRBV7-9 and TRBJ2-7, is DTGVSQNPRHKITKRGQNVTFRCDPISEHNRLYWYRQTLGQGPEFLTYFQNEAQLEKSRLLSDRFSAERPKGSFSTLEIQRTEQGDSAMYLCASSLDWDRGYEQYFGPGTRLTVT.

This chain uses TRBV5-1 with TRBJ2-3, with a weak D call TRBD1 (6 bases). Germline CDR1 SGHRS, CDR2 YFSETQ. V was cut by 6 bases and J by 1 base, with 12 bases left in between. There are 14 residues in the CDR3. The CDR3 spells CASTRDTRTDTQYF. The CDR3 DNA sequence: TGCGCCAGCACCCGGGACACTCGCACAGATACGCAGTATTTT.

The chain is built from TRBV27 and TRBJ2-6; a weak D match, TRBD1 (6 bases). CDR1 is MNHEY, CDR2 SMNVEV, per germline (reference sequence). The germline V and J ends were trimmed by 7 bases and 0 bases, with 22 bases remaining between them. CDR3 length equals 19 residues. Here the CDR3 reads CASTALRGSTPSGANVLTF. The CDR3 DNA sequence: TGTGCCAGCACCGCTCTTAGGGGGTCAACACCCTCTGGGGCCAACGTCCTGACTTTC.

The chain links TRBV21-1 to TRBJ1-5; the table's D call, TRBD1, has no DNA check behind it. TRBV21-1 is a documented pseudogene. The CDR3 contains 15 residues. Here the CDR3 DNA reads TGTGCCAGCAGCAAAGCGAACCCTACCAGGCAGCCCCAGCATTTT. Its protein product is CASSKANPTRQPQHF.

The CDR3 loop is CASSFLGGGTDTQYF. CDR3 sequence (DNA): TGTGCCAGCAGCTTCTTGGGAGGGGGCACAGATACGCAGTATTTT. The V call is TRBV5-6, the J call TRBJ2-3; TRBD2 matches at 7 bases. Germline V CDR1 and CDR2: SGHDT, YYEEEE. The CDR3 runs to 15 residues. V shed 2 bases and J 1 base; nucleotides not matched to a gene: 4.

The chain employs TRBV15 and TRBJ2-7, with a weak D call TRBD2 (5 bases). Trimming stripped 2 bases from V and 5 bases from J, with 10 bases between. This CDR3 has 13 amino acids. In germline, CDR1 is LNHNV, CDR2 YYDKDF (reference sequence). CDR3 coding DNA: TGTGCCACCAGCAGAATGAGGGCCGACGAGCAGTACTTC. Translation: CATSRMRADEQYF.

This chain links TRBV5-6 with TRBJ2-1; D is perhaps TRBD2 (5 bases). This CDR3 is 12 amino acids long. Deletions cut 6 bases from V and 7 bases from J, with 11 bases between. The germline CDR1 and CDR2 sequences are SGHDT and YYEEEE. The CDR3 bases are TGTGCCAGCACGGGGTGGGTTAATGAGCAGTTCTTC. The encoded protein is CASTGWVNEQFF.

This chain links TRBV6-6 with TRBJ2-2; unclear D gene. The V end lost 4 bases, the J end lost 7 bases, and 7 bases lay between the germline ends. The CDR3 extends over 12 amino acids. Germline values: CDR1 MNHNY, CDR2 SVGAGI (reference sequence). This CDR3 reads CASSSVDGELFF. The CDR3 DNA reads TGTGCCAGCAGTTCGGTCGACGGGGAGCTGTTTTTT.

The chain is built from TRBV19 and TRBJ2-2; D perhaps matches TRBD1 (5 bases). Trimming shortened V by 4 bases and J by 0 bases, and 9 bases separated the two germline ends. The V gene's germline CDR1 is LNHDA and CDR2 SQIVND (reference sequence). The CDR3 totals 15 residues. The CDR3 DNA reads as TGTGCCAGTAGTAAGACAGACGCGAACACCGGGGAGCTGTTTTTT. Encoded protein: CASSKTDANTGELFF.

The chain recombines TRBV5-1 with TRBJ1-1; D gene unclear. V lost 5 bases and J lost 1, with 9 bases in between. Germline values: CDR1 SGHRS, CDR2 YFSETQ. The CDR3 extends over 13 amino acids. The CDR3 sequence is CASSFTQNTEAFF. The CDR3 nucleotides read TGCGCCAGCAGTTTTACACAGAACACTGAAGCTTTCTTT.

The J gene is TRBJ2-2, the V gene TRBV7-6, with D perhaps matching TRBD2 (6 bases). Germline loops: CDR1 SGHVS, CDR2 FNYEAQ. The CDR3 is 16 residues long. V lost 1 base, J lost 1 base, and 10 bases lay in between. CDR3 DNA: TGTGCCAGCAGCTTAGTAGCGGTCCGGAACACCGGGGAGCTGTTTTTT. Its protein product is CASSLVAVRNTGELFF.

The chain employs TRBV6-1 and TRBJ2-7, with TRBD1 matching 9 bases. The CDR3 runs 14 residues. The V and J ends lost 8 bases and 7 bases, in that order; junction bases with no gene match: 12. Germline lookup yields CDR1 MNHNS and CDR2 SASEGT. This CDR3 is CASYGRDRAREQYF. CDR3 coding DNA: TGTGCCAGCTATGGTAGGGACAGGGCGCGGGAGCAGTACTTC.

The V call is TRBV18, the J call TRBJ2-5, with D uncertain. From germline, CDR1 is KGHSH and CDR2 LQKENI. There are 12 residues in the CDR3. V lost 4 bases, J lost 0 bases, and 3 bases lay in between. The CDR3: CASSLNQETQYF. As DNA, the CDR3 is TGTGCCAGCTCACTCAACCAAGAGACCCAGTACTTC.

This chain uses TRBV20-1 with TRBJ2-7, with 7 bases matching TRBD2. CDR3 length equals 11 residues. Trimming at V came to 6 bases and at J to 6 bases, leaving 5 bases not matched to a gene. CDR1 is DFQATT, CDR2 SNEGSKA, per germline (reference sequence). The CDR3 is CSARDYPEQYF. CDR3 nucleotide sequence: TGCAGTGCCCGGGACTATCCCGAGCAGTACTTC.

This chain uses TRBV4-2 with TRBJ2-5, with 10 nucleotides matching TRBD2. Germline CDR1 is LGHNA and CDR2 is YNFKEQ. The J segment lost 5 bases and the V segment lost 0 bases, leaving 9 bases of the junction unmatched. The CDR3 contains 17 residues. As DNA, the CDR3 is TGTGCCAGCAGCCAAGATGGGGGAGCGGGGGGGCACGAGACCCAGTACTTC. Amino acids: CASSQDGGAGGHETQYF.

The V and J genes are TRBV5-6 and TRBJ1-3; 9 bases line up with TRBD1. Germline trimming cut 2 bases from V and 8 bases from J; bases unmatched to any gene: 11. From germline, CDR1 is SGHDT and CDR2 YYEEEE. This CDR3 is built from 16 residues. CDR3 sequence: CASSFGAGTGPHTIYF. CDR3 nucleotides: TGTGCCAGCAGCTTTGGAGCCGGGACAGGGCCACACACCATATATTTT. The full variable domain, in which reference TRBV5-6 and TRBJ1-3 provide the parts outside the CDR3, is DAGVTQSPTHLIKTRGQQVTLRCSPKSGHDTVSWYQQALGQGPQFIFQYYEEEERQRGNFPDRFSGHQFPNYSSELNVNALLLGDSALYLCASSFGAGTGPHTIYFGEGSWLTVV.

The DNA for the CDR3 is TGCGCCAGCAGCTTGGGGCAGGGAGGGCCCCAGCATTTT. The encoded protein is CASSLGQGGPQHF. The chain joins TRBV5-1 to TRBJ1-5, with D possibly being TRBD1 (5 bases). The CDR3 is 13 amino acids. V lost 0 bases, J lost 9 bases, and 10 bases lay in between. Germline assignment: CDR1 SGHRS and CDR2 YFSETQ.

V usage is TRBV14 and J usage is TRBJ1-5; TRBD1 matches at 11 bases. With V trimmed by 4 bases and J by 0 bases, 8 bases remained unmatched. The CDR3 is 18 residues long. Germline assignment: CDR1 SGHDN and CDR2 FVKESK. CDR3 loop: CASSLRTGGLYSNQPQHF. For the CDR3, the DNA is TGTGCCAGCAGCCTGAGGACAGGGGGCTTGTATAGCAATCAGCCCCAGCATTTT.

This chain connects TRBV28 to TRBJ2-7; the D gene is possibly TRBD1 (6 bases). CDR3 length equals 13 residues. V was trimmed by 5 bases and J by 6 bases, leaving 14 bases between them. Germline V gene data show CDR1 as MDHEN and CDR2 as SYDVKM. Here the CDR3 reads CASSPPDRSEQYF. The DNA of the CDR3 is TGTGCCAGCAGTCCACCTGACAGGAGCGAGCAGTACTTC.

The rearrangement links TRBV10-1 to TRBJ2-3; D remains unclear. The CDR3 covers 15 residues. Between the trimmed V and J ends, which lost 0 bases and 4 bases, there was a span of 11 bases. Germline-derived CDR1 and CDR2 are WNHNN and SYGVQD (reference sequence). CDR3: CASSESGRSADTQYF. The CDR3 bases are TGCGCCAGCAGTGAGTCCGGCAGGTCCGCAGATACGCAGTATTTT.

For this clone: A junction boundary mismatches the germline segment, possibly from a read error. The CDR3 DNA is TGTGCTAGCAGCCCCGGGACAAACTCCTACAATGAGCAGTTCTTC. Protein product: CASSPGTNSYNEQFF. The chain is built from TRBV7-7 and TRBJ2-1, with D maybe TRBD1 (6 bases). The CDR3 covers 15 residues. Per germline, CDR1 SSHAT and CDR2 FNYEAQ (reference sequence). Based on the CDR3 plus reference TRBV7-7 and TRBJ2-1, the full variable domain is GAGVSQSPRYKVTKRGQDVTLRCDPISSHATLYWYQQALGQGPEFLTYFNYEAQPDKSGLPSDRFSAERPEGSISTLTIQRTEQRDSAMYRCASSPGTNSYNEQFFGPGTRLTVL.

This chain links TRBV6-5 with TRBJ1-1; 7 bases match TRBD1. CDR1 and CDR2 (germline): MNHEY, SVGAGI. The CDR3 is 13 residues long. J lost 3 bases, V lost 7 bases, and 5 bases had no gene match. The CDR3 loop is CASTRDRDTEAFF. The CDR3 coding sequence is TGTGCCAGCACCAGAGACAGGGACACTGAAGCTTTCTTT.

The chain recombines TRBV20-1 with TRBJ1-1; D is unclear. CDR1 and CDR2 (germline): DFQATT, SNEGSKA (reference sequence). The CDR3 runs 11 residues. Deletions cut 6 bases from V and 6 bases from J, with 11 bases between. Here the CDR3 reads CSATLRPEAFF. CDR3 nucleotides: TGCAGTGCCACCTTGCGGCCTGAAGCTTTCTTT.

J is TRBJ1-1 and V is TRBV9, with D possibly matching TRBD1 (5 bases). The ends were cut back, 0 bases at V and 3 bases at J, with 6 bases in the middle. Looked up from germline, CDR1 is SGDLS and CDR2 is YYNGEE. CDR3 length: 13 amino acids. The CDR3 nucleotides read TGTGCCAGCAGCGTAGAGGGGTACACTGAAGCTTTCTTT. Its protein is CASSVEGYTEAFF.

The chain carries TRBV5-1 and TRBJ2-7; D unclear. V shed 5 bases and J shed 7 bases, with 16 bases lying between them. The CDR3 runs 13 residues. CDR1 and CDR2 from the germline V gene are SGHRS and YFSETQ. For the CDR3, the DNA is TGCGCCAGCAGTTCGTCGACACATCTTGAGCAGTACTTC. The encoded protein is CASSSSTHLEQYF.

V usage is TRBV29-1 and J usage is TRBJ2-3; perhaps TRBD1 as D (6 bases). V dropped 0 bases and J dropped 5 bases, with 15 bases sitting between them. CDR1 SQVTM and CDR2 ANQGSEA come from the germline V gene. The CDR3 has 15 amino acids. CDR3 in amino acids: CSVEELGAVKDTQYF. The CDR3 nucleotides read TGCAGCGTTGAAGAGCTGGGGGCTGTTAAAGATACGCAGTATTTT.

The V and J genes are TRBV5-1 and TRBJ2-2; D ambiguous. V lost 4 bases and J lost 1, with 14 bases in between. Looked up from germline, CDR1 is SGHRS and CDR2 is YFSETQ. The CDR3 has 16 residues. The CDR3 nucleotides read TGCGCCAGCAGCAGCAGCTCGGGTTGGAACACCGGGGAGCTGTTTTTT. Its translation: CASSSSSGWNTGELFF.

The chain carries TRBV6-6 and TRBJ1-1; 7 bases fit TRBD1. The CDR3 loop spans 14 amino acids. Looked up from germline, CDR1 is MNHNY and CDR2 is SVGAGI (reference sequence). J was trimmed by 3 bases and V by 0 bases; bases with no gene match: 1. The CDR3 spells CASSYSQGDTEAFF. The CDR3 region has the DNA TGTGCCAGCAGTTACTCTCAGGGGGACACTGAAGCTTTCTTT.